Below are 3 T cell receptor beta chains sequenced from a single sample in a study of blood T cell repertoires in COVID-19. Method: immunoSEQ multiplex PCR; TCRdb's copy keeps in-frame clones and lacks some. The sample has 150,000 to 200,000 clones, around 87% seen once. Sequencing was done on a sample of peripheral blood. Every receptor here comes from a young man with acute or convalescent COVID-19.

This sequence joins TRBV19 and TRBJ2-5; 10 nucleotides match TRBD2. The CDR3 is made up of 15 amino acids. Germline assignment: CDR1 LNHDA and CDR2 SQIVND (reference sequence). With V trimmed by 7 bases and J by 1 base, 6 bases remained unmatched. CDR3 region: CASTLAGGFQETQYF. The CDR3 DNA sequence: TGTGCCAGTACCTTAGCGGGGGGATTCCAAGAGACCCAGTACTTC.

The rearrangement uses TRBV5-1 and TRBJ2-3; 8 bases match TRBD2. V dropped 0 bases and J dropped 4; count of bases not matched to a gene: 4. CDR3 length: 15 residues. Germline CDR1 is SGHRS and CDR2 is YFSETQ. CDR3: CASSLGRGGADTQYF. As DNA, the CDR3 is TGCGCCAGCAGCTTGGGACGGGGGGGCGCAGATACGCAGTATTTT.

The CDR3 bases are TGTGCCAGCAGCGCGGGAATCACTAGCACAGATACGCAGTATTTT. Protein: CASSAGITSTDTQYF. The rearrangement links TRBV9 to TRBJ2-3, with a possible D match to TRBD2 (5 bases). Trimming took 3 bases from V and 0 from J, leaving 11 bases between them. There are 15 residues in the CDR3. Germline lookup yields CDR1 SGDLS and CDR2 YYNGEE.